The entry that follows covers one T cell receptor (beta chain) sequence. This entry belongs to a study of blood T cell repertoires in COVID-19. The length of the CDR3 is 15 residues. The V gene's germline CDR1 is MNHEY and CDR2 SVGEGT. The V end was cut by 2 bases, the J end by 4 bases, with 14 bases between. As handled by the study authors: Quantification of nucleated cells was approximated via reference gene primer amplification. Measured with immunoSEQ multiplex PCR; TCRdb has only the in-frame clones, and not every one. The V and J calls and clone size come from that table; D and trimming were worked out from the DNA. The data hold 65,000 to 90,000 clones, with nearly 90% observed a single time.

The J gene is TRBJ1-1, the V gene TRBV6-2 or TRBV6-3, with D perhaps TRBD1 (6 bases). The clonotype originates from a man between 50 and 59 years old with acute or convalescent COVID-19. Sequencing was carried out using peripheral blood. CDR3 in amino acids: CASSYPQGRGTEAFF. The CDR3 DNA follows: TGTGCCAGCAGTTACCCCCAGGGGAGAGGCACTGAAGCTTTCTTT.